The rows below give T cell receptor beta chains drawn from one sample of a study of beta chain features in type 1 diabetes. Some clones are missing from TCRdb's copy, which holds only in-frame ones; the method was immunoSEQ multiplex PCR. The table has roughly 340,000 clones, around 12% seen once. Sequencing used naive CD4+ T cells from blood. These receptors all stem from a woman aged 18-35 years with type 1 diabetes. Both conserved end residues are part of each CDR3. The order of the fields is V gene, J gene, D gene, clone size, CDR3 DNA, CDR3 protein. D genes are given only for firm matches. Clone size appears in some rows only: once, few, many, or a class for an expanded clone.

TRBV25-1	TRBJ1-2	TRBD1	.	TGTGCCAGCAGTCTAGGACAGGGGGCTTATGGCTACACCTTC	CASSLGQGAYGYTF
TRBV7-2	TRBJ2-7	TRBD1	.	TGTGCCAGCAGCTTAGACCCGGGACAGGGCTACGAGCAGTACTTC	CASSLDPGQGYEQYF
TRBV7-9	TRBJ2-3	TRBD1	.	TGTGCCAGCAGCTCGGACAGGGGGACGGCAGATACGCAGTATTTT	CASSSDRGTADTQYF
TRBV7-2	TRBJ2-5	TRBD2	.	TGTGCCAGCAGCTTAGCGCTGACTAGCGAGATGGGGGGAGAGACCCAGTACTTC	CASSLALTSEMGGETQYF
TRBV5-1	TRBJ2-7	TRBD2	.	TGCGCCAGCAGACAAGGACTAGCGGAGAGAGAGCAGTACTTC	CASRQGLAEREQYF
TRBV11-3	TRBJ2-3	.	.	TGTGCCAGCAGCTCCGGGACTGCCGCCGATACGCAGTATTTT	CASSSGTAADTQYF
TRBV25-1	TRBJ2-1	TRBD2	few	TGTGCCAGCAGACCTAGCGGGCAGTCCTACAATGAGCAGTTCTTC	CASRPSGQSYNEQFF
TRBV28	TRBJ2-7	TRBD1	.	TGTGCCAGCAGCCAGGGACAGGGGAATATCCACGAGCAGTACTTC	CASSQGQGNIHEQYF
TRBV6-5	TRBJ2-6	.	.	TGTGCCAGCACTTTGAGGGGACTCGGGGCCAACGTCCTGACTTTC	CASTLRGLGANVLTF
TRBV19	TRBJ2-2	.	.	TGTGCCAGTAGTATAGGACAGAACACCGGGGAGCTGTTTTTT	CASSIGQNTGELFF
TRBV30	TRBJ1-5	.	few	TGTGCCTGGAGCGCAGACCGGGACCAGCATTTT	CAWSADRDQHF
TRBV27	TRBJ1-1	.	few	TGTGCCAGCAGTTTTTTAGGGGTAGCTGAAGCTTTCTTT	CASSFLGVAEAFF
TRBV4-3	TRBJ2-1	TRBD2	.	TGCGCCAGCGCACAAGCCCCGAGACTAGCGGGATATCACAGCGGTGAGCAGTTCTTC	CASAQAPRLAGYHSGEQFF
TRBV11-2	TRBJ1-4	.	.	TGTGCCAGCAGCCAGGGGATCGAAAAACTGTTTTTT	CASSQGIEKLFF
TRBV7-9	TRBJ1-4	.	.	TGTGCCAGCAGCCCGGGAACTAATGAAAAACTGTTTTTT	CASSPGTNEKLFF
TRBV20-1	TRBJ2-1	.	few	TGCAGTGCTCTTCGCTACAATGAGCAGTTCTTC	CSALRYNEQFF
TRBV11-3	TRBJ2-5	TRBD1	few	TGTGCCAGCAGCTTAGCGGGACAGACAGGAGAGACCCAGTACTTC	CASSLAGQTGETQYF
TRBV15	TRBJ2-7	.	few	TGTGCCACCAGCAGAGGACTAGGCACATACGAGCAGTACTTC	CATSRGLGTYEQYF
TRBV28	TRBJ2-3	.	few	TGTGCCAGCAGTTCCGGCACAGATACGCAGTATTTT	CASSSGTDTQYF
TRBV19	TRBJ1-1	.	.	TGTGCCAGTAAGCCCACCGGGGGGACTGAAGCTTTCTTT	CASKPTGGTEAFF
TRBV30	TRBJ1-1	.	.	TGTGCCTGGAGTGTACTCGACAGGAACACTGAAGCTTTCTTT	CAWSVLDRNTEAFF
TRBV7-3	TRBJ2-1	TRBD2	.	TGTGCCAGCAGCTCAACTAGCGGGACCTACAATGAGCAGTTCTTC	CASSSTSGTYNEQFF
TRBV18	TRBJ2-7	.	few	TGTGCCAGCTCACCCCCCGGGGGTCGGCGCTACGAGCAGTACTTC	CASSPPGGRRYEQYF
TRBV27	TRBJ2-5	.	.	TGTGCCAGCAGTTTCTGGGAGGGGGGACAAGAGACCCAGTACTTC	CASSFWEGGQETQYF
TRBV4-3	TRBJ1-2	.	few	TGCGCCAGCAGCCAAGAGCGGGACGGGGCGTATGGCTACACCTTC	CASSQERDGAYGYTF
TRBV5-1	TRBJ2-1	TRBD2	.	TGCGCCAGCTTTTCGAATGCGGGGGGCAATTACAATGAGCAGTTCTTC	CASFSNAGGNYNEQFF
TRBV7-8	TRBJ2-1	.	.	TGTGCCAGCAGTCCGAGGTTCTCCTCCCTCTACAATGAGCAGTTCTTC	CASSPRFSSLYNEQFF
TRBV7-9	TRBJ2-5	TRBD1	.	TGTGCCAGCAGCCCCGACAGGGGCACACAAGAGACCCAGTACTTC	CASSPDRGTQETQYF
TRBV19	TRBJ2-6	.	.	TGTGCCAGTAGCTCCTCTGGGGCCAACGTCCTGACTTTC	CASSSSGANVLTF
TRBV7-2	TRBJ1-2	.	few	TGTGCCAGCAGCACAGGGATGTATGGCTACACCTTC	CASSTGMYGYTF
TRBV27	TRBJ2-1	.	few	TGTGCCAGCAGTTTTTCAGGGAACAACAATGAGCAGTTCTTC	CASSFSGNNNEQFF